This is a list of T cell receptor beta chains from one sample in a study of identical twins. A single record per CDR3 protein comes from TCRdb applying MiXCR to the 5' RACE reads. The sample yields 1,800,000 or so distinct CDR3 sequences, around 33% seen once. Sequenced material: cord blood. Source of these receptors: a newborn girl in good health. Each CDR3 is given with its conserved first and last residue. The D gene is left open where the match is weak. For some rows the clone size is stated as once, few or many, or as a class when expanded; others skip it.

>many|TRBV7-9|-|TRBJ2-4
CASSSQGVNIQYF
TGTGCCAGCAGCTCACAGGGAGTAAACATTCAGTACTTC
>-|TRBV10-3|TRBD2|TRBJ2-3
CAISSGTSGEGTQYF
TGTGCCATCAGCTCCGGGACTAGCGGGGAGGGTACGCAGTATTTT
>-|TRBV7-9|-|TRBJ2-1
CASSLETSLQFF
TGTGCCAGCAGCTTAGAGACTAGTCTCCAGTTCTTC
>-|TRBV6-5|-|TRBJ2-2
CASRPGRIRAGELFF
TGTGCCAGCAGACCGGGACGGATCAGGGCCGGGGAGCTGTTTTTT
>-|TRBV5-1|-|TRBJ2-7
CASSPTGLRDEQYF
TGCGCCAGCAGCCCAACAGGCCTCCGAGACGAGCAGTACTTC
>-|TRBV7-2|TRBD2|TRBJ2-1
CASRKGTSGRAAEQFF
TGTGCCAGCAGAAAAGGGACTAGCGGGAGGGCCGCTGAGCAGTTCTTC
>-|TRBV13|-|TRBJ2-1
CASSRHPSSYNEQFF
TGTGCCAGCAGCCGCCACCCAAGCTCCTACAATGAGCAGTTCTTC
>few|TRBV4-1|-|TRBJ2-7
CASSQGTVESSYEQYF
TGCGCCAGCAGCCAAGGAACCGTGGAGAGCTCCTACGAGCAGTACTTC
>-|TRBV20-1|TRBD1|TRBJ2-7
CSARNPTGYYEQYF
TGCAGTGCTAGAAATCCGACAGGGTACTACGAGCAGTACTTC
>few|TRBV5-1|TRBD1|TRBJ1-2
CASSLARTGTYGYTF
TGCGCCAGCAGCTTGGCCAGGACAGGGACCTATGGCTACACCTTC
>-|TRBV4-2|TRBD2|TRBJ2-3
CASSHSPLLAGGELTGQYF
TGTGCCAGCAGCCACTCCCCCCTACTAGCGGGAGGCGAGTTGACTGGGCAGTATTTT
>-|TRBV12-3/TRBV12-4|TRBD1|TRBJ1-5
CASSLTGVDQPQHF
TGTGCCAGCAGTTTAACAGGGGTTGATCAGCCCCAGCATTTT
>few|TRBV2|TRBD1|TRBJ2-7
CASSGTVIPTEQYF
TGTGCCAGCAGCGGGACAGTCATTCCCACCGAGCAGTACTTC
>-|TRBV18|TRBD2|TRBJ2-1
CAGSPNLGLAGDGQFF
TGTGCCGGCTCACCTAACCTAGGACTAGCGGGCGACGGGCAGTTCTTC
>-|TRBV12-3/TRBV12-4|TRBD1|TRBJ2-7
CASSFDGQGLPYEQYF
TGTGCCAGCAGTTTTGACGGACAGGGCCTACCCTACGAGCAGTACTTC
>-|TRBV20-1|TRBD1|TRBJ2-7
CSARAPARGSYEQYF
TGCAGTGCTAGAGCCCCGGCCAGGGGGTCCTACGAGCAGTACTTC
>few|TRBV6-6|-|TRBJ2-7
CASSYEAGGYYEQYF
TGTGCCAGCAGTTACGAGGCTGGTGGCTACTACGAGCAGTACTTC
>few|TRBV20-1|TRBD1|TRBJ1-1
CSARTGSVGFEAFF
TGCAGTGCTAGGACAGGGTCCGTTGGGTTTGAAGCTTTCTTT
>few|TRBV20-1|-|TRBJ1-2
CSARDQPLQILTSNYGYTF
TGCAGTGCTAGAGATCAGCCCCTCCAGATCTTAACCTCTAACTATGGCTACACCTTC
>few|TRBV6-5|TRBD1|TRBJ2-1
CASSRDRAPNEQFF
TGTGCCAGCAGCCGGGACAGGGCACCCAATGAGCAGTTCTTC
>-|TRBV20-1|TRBD2|TRBJ2-7
CSAVETSWRAEQYF
TGCAGTGCCGTAGAGACTAGCTGGAGGGCCGAGCAGTACTTC
>once|TRBV20-1|-|TRBJ2-1
CSAKVYLAFTPTSYNEQFF
TGCAGTGCTAAGGTCTATCTAGCATTCACGCCCACCTCCTACAATGAGCAGTTCTTC
>-|TRBV7-2|-|TRBJ2-5
CASSLVVQSTQETQYF
TGTGCCAGCAGCTTAGTGGTTCAGTCGACCCAAGAGACCCAGTACTTC
>-|TRBV7-2|TRBD2|TRBJ2-1
CASSRRIGSGRDEQFF
TGTGCCAGCAGCCGCAGGATTGGTAGCGGGAGAGATGAGCAGTTCTTC
>-|TRBV27|-|TRBJ2-1
CASSLWGSSYEQFF
TGTGCCAGCAGTTTGTGGGGATCCTCCTACGAGCAGTTCTTC
>-|TRBV9|-|TRBJ2-1
CASSLTGVMGDEQFF
TGTGCCAGCAGCCTGACTGGCGTCATGGGCGATGAGCAGTTCTTC
>-|TRBV3-1|TRBD2|TRBJ2-3
CASSPTSGRADTQYF
TGTGCCAGCAGCCCGACTAGCGGGAGGGCAGATACGCAGTATTTT
>few|TRBV9|TRBD1|TRBJ2-3
CASSVGGQTDTQYF
TGTGCCAGCAGCGTAGGGGGACAGACAGATACGCAGTATTTT
>few|TRBV20-1|-|TRBJ2-7
CSAPGTAGVSSYEQYF
TGCAGTGCCCCTGGGACAGCGGGGGTTTCCTCCTACGAGCAGTACTTC
>-|TRBV5-8|-|TRBJ2-2
CASSLYVGPNTGELFF
TGTGCCAGCAGCTTATACGTGGGGCCGAACACCGGGGAGCTGTTTTTT
>-|TRBV5-1|-|TRBJ2-3
CASSFVRGTDTHYF
TGCGCCAGCAGCTTTGTCAGGGGAACAGATACGCACTATTTT
>-|TRBV29-1|-|TRBJ2-7
CSVELQSTYEQYF
TGCAGCGTTGAATTACAGAGTACTTACGAGCAGTACTTC
>-|TRBV20-1|-|TRBJ1-2
CSARVRGISTNYGYTF
TGCAGTGCTAGAGTGCGGGGTATCAGTACTAACTACGGCTACACCTTC
>-|TRBV20-1|-|TRBJ1-5
CSARWSGTNQPQHF
TGCAGTGCCAGATGGAGCGGGACGAATCAGCCCCAGCATTTT
>-|TRBV18|-|TRBJ1-2
CASSPFTDGYTF
TGTGCCAGCTCACCATTTACAGACGGCTACACCTTC
>-|TRBV19|-|TRBJ2-1
CASSMVGNEQFF
TGTGCCAGTAGTATGGTGGGGAATGAGCAGTTCTTC
>-|TRBV15|TRBD2|TRBJ2-3
CATSRDRRTSSPLDTQYF
TGTGCCACCAGCAGAGATCGTAGGACTAGCAGCCCTCTGGATACGCAGTATTTT
>-|TRBV5-1|-|TRBJ2-3
CASSFKVDTQYF
TGCGCCAGCAGCTTTAAAGTAGATACGCAGTATTTT
>few|TRBV28|TRBD1|TRBJ2-3
CASTRDREKVDTQYF
TGTGCCAGCACCCGGGACAGAGAAAAAGTGGATACGCAGTATTTT
>-|TRBV10-1|TRBD2|TRBJ2-3
CASSESNLAGGTDTQYF
TGCGCCAGCAGTGAGTCGAATTTAGCGGGGGGCACAGATACGCAGTATTTT
>-|TRBV20-1|-|TRBJ2-5
CSASSRGATQYF
TGCAGTGCTAGCTCGAGGGGAGCGACCCAGTACTTC
>many|TRBV6-1|-|TRBJ1-1
CASSPSVGRLGTAEAFF
TGTGCCAGCAGCCCTAGCGTAGGGAGACTGGGCACAGCTGAAGCTTTCTTT
>few|TRBV4-2|-|TRBJ1-1
CASSQTGWNTEAFF
TGTGCCAGCAGCCAGACTGGCTGGAACACTGAAGCTTTCTTT
>few|TRBV5-6|TRBD1|TRBJ2-7
CASSPDRGTYNEQYF
TGTGCCAGCAGTCCGGACAGGGGTACCTACAATGAGCAGTACTTC
>-|TRBV19|TRBD2|TRBJ2-1
CASSIRTSGTYNEQFF
TGTGCCAGTAGTATTAGGACTAGCGGGACCTACAATGAGCAGTTCTTC
>many|TRBV12-3/TRBV12-4|TRBD2|TRBJ2-3
CASRTSGTDTQYF
TGTGCCAGCAGGACTAGCGGCACAGATACGCAGTATTTT
>few|TRBV7-2|-|TRBJ1-1
CASSLGGDRTEAFF
TGTGCCAGCAGCTTAGGGGGAGATAGGACTGAAGCTTTCTTT
>-|TRBV20-1|-|TRBJ1-4
CSAMGGWDEKLFF
TGCAGTGCTATGGGGGGATGGGATGAAAAACTGTTTTTT
>-|TRBV11-2|TRBD1|TRBJ1-1
CASSLVQGAMNTEAFF
TGTGCCAGCAGCTTAGTACAGGGGGCGATGAACACTGAAGCTTTCTTT
>few|TRBV5-1|-|TRBJ1-4
CASSLGLREEKLFF
TGCGCCAGCAGCTTGGGCTTGAGAGAAGAAAAACTGTTTTTT
>few|TRBV19|-|TRBJ2-7
CASSLRHTSYEQYF
TGTGCCAGTAGTCTCCGACATACCTCCTACGAGCAGTACTTC
>few|TRBV18|-|TRBJ2-7
CASSPGTGHSYEQYF
TGTGCCAGCTCACCGGGAACAGGTCACTCCTACGAGCAGTACTTC
>-|TRBV28|TRBD1|TRBJ2-5
CANADRDRAYEQYF
TGTGCCAATGCGGACCGGGACAGGGCCTATGAGCAGTACTTC
>-|TRBV20-1|TRBD2|TRBJ2-7
CSAIRPGTSGRLFLYEQYF
TGCAGTGCCATTCGTCCCGGGACTAGCGGGAGGCTCTTCCTCTACGAGCAGTACTTC
>-|TRBV12-3/TRBV12-4|-|TRBJ1-3
CASSLRPSAGNTIYF
TGTGCCAGCAGTTTAAGGCCTAGTGCGGGAAACACCATATATTTT
>-|TRBV14|-|TRBJ1-2
CASSLTGGGFYGYTF
TGTGCCAGCAGCCTGACAGGTGGGGGCTTCTATGGCTACACCTTC
>-|TRBV9|TRBD2|TRBJ2-5
CASSRWTSVSETQYF
TGTGCCAGCAGCAGATGGACTAGCGTTTCGGAGACCCAGTACTTC
>-|TRBV5-4|TRBD1|TRBJ1-2
CASSLWGGQVYGYTF
TGTGCCAGCAGCTTGTGGGGGGGACAGGTCTATGGCTACACCTTC
>-|TRBV7-8|TRBD2|TRBJ2-7
CASRGGTSGSYEQYF
TGTGCCAGCAGGGGCGGGACTAGCGGCTCCTACGAGCAGTACTTC